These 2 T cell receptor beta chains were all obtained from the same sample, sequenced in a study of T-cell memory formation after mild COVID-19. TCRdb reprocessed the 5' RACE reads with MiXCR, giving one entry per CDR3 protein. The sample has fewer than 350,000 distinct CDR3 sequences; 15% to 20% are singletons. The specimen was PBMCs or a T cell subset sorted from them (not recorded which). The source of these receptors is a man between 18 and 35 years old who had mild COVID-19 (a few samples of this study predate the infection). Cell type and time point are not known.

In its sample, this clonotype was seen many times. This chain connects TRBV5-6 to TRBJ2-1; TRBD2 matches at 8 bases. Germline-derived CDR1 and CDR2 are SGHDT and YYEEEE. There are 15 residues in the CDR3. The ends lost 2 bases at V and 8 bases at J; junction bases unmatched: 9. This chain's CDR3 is CASSFDQRGIDEQFF. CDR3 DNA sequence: TGTGCCAGCAGCTTTGACCAGCGGGGGATCGATGAGCAGTTCTTC.

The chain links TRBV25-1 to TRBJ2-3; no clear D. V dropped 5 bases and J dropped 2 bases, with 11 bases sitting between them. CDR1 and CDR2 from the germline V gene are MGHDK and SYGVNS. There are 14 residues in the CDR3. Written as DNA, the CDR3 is TGTGCCAGCAGTTTTACGGTTAACACAGATACGCAGTATTTT. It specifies CASSFTVNTDTQYF.